The 32 T cell receptor beta chains listed next were all sequenced from one sample in a study of blood T cell repertoires in COVID-19. TCRdb keeps only in-frame clones here, not all; method: immunoSEQ multiplex PCR. The sample has more than 200,000 clones, under 90% seen once. The sample comprised peripheral blood. All receptors derive from a woman of 80 years or more with COVID-19, enrolled during active disease.

This clone was seen a handful of times. This chain connects TRBV19 to TRBJ1-5; D gene ambiguous. The V gene lost 1 base and the J gene lost 9 bases, with 10 bases spanning the gap. This CDR3 contains 13 residues. CDR1 is LNHDA, CDR2 SQIVND, per germline (reference sequence). The CDR3 DNA reads TGTGCCAGTAGTATAGTGGCCTCGGGGCCCCAGCATTTT. Its translation: CASSIVASGPQHF.

This sequence joins TRBV19 and TRBJ2-2, with 7 bases lining up with TRBD1. The CDR3 length is 15 residues. Germline V gene lookup returns CDR1 LNHDA and CDR2 SQIVND (reference sequence). V lost 4 bases to trimming and J lost 0 bases; unmatched junction nucleotides: 2. This CDR3 reads CASSRDSSNTGELFF. The CDR3 DNA reads as TGTGCCAGTAGTAGGGACAGTTCGAACACCGGGGAGCTGTTTTTT.

This clone was picked up a small number of times. The chain uses TRBV19 and TRBJ1-1; D gene ambiguous. This CDR3 spans 12 amino acids. V was clipped by 7 bases and J by 1 base, with 7 bases between them. CDR1 is LNHDA and CDR2 is SQIVND in the germline V gene (reference sequence). For the CDR3, the DNA is TGTGCCAGTACCTACCGGAACACTGAAGCTTTCTTT. Amino acid sequence: CASTYRNTEAFF.

The V gene is TRBV19, the J gene TRBJ1-5; D is possibly TRBD1 (5 bases). CDR1 LNHDA and CDR2 SQIVND come from the germline V gene (reference sequence). The CDR3 spans 15 residues. V lost 9 bases to trimming and J lost 2 bases, with 17 bases between them. CDR3 bases: TGTGCCAGCTCGTATTGGGGCGCGGGCAATCAGCCCCAGCATTTT. Its translation is CASSYWGAGNQPQHF.

The DNA of the CDR3 is TGTGCCAGCAGAGACAACAGGGGATCCGGTTCACCCCTCCACTTT. Its protein is CASRDNRGSGSPLHF. This chain uses TRBV6-5 with TRBJ1-6, with 7 bases fitting TRBD1. V gave up 6 bases and J gave up 9 bases; unmatched junction bases: 11. The CDR3 totals 15 residues. Germline-derived CDR1 and CDR2 are MNHEY and SVGAGI.

This clone was found once. V is TRBV7-9 and J is TRBJ1-1; weak D call: TRBD1 (5 bases). The V end was cut by 4 bases, the J end by 4 bases, with 10 bases between. Germline V gene lookup returns CDR1 SEHNR and CDR2 FQNEAQ (reference sequence). This CDR3 spans 13 amino acids. The DNA of the CDR3 is TGTGCCAGCAGCTCCATGGGGGGCACTGAAGCTTTCTTT. Translated, it gives CASSSMGGTEAFF.

The chain couples TRBV30 to TRBJ2-7, with 9 positions matching TRBD2. V shed 1 base and J 12 bases; nucleotides not matched to a gene: 4. This CDR3 spans 11 amino acids. Germline V CDR1 and CDR2: GTSNPN, SVGIG (reference sequence). The CDR3 bases are TGTGCCTGGAGTGGCGGGGGGGCCGGGTACTTC. Translating it yields CAWSGGGAGYF.

The rearrangement joins TRBV3-1 (or the pseudogene TRBV3-2) to TRBJ2-1; D call uncertain. Trimming pared 0 bases from V and 6 bases from J, leaving 6 bases between. Germline V gives CDR1 LGHDT, CDR2 YNNKEL (reference sequence). This CDR3 contains 13 residues. In nucleotides, the CDR3 is TGTGCCAGCAGCCAAGACGGAGTCAATGAGCAGTTCTTC. Its translation: CASSQDGVNEQFF.

This chain links TRBV7-6 with TRBJ2-7; D remains ambiguous. The germline V gene has CDR1 SGHVS and CDR2 FNYEAQ. The V and J ends lost 2 bases and 6 bases respectively, with 17 bases between them. The CDR3 extends over 15 amino acids. The CDR3 bases are TGTGCCAGCAGCTTATTTGCTAGTAAAGAAGGCGAGCAGTACTTC. Amino acids: CASSLFASKEGEQYF.

This chain links TRBV2 with TRBJ1-5; 10 positions agree with TRBD1. Trimming at V came to 6 bases and at J to 1 base, leaving 6 bases not matched to a gene. Germline V gene data show CDR1 as SNHLY and CDR2 as FYNNEI. The CDR3 spans 16 residues. CDR3 sequence (DNA): TGTGCCAGCAGGCCGGGACAGGGGTTAAGCAATCAGCCCCAGCATTTT. Its protein is CASRPGQGLSNQPQHF.

V and J are TRBV18 and TRBJ2-2; D gene uncertain. Germline V gene sequence: CDR1 KGHSH, CDR2 LQKENI. The CDR3 is made up of 15 amino acids. The V gene lost 8 bases and the J gene lost 1 base, with 14 bases spanning the gap. In nucleotides, the CDR3 is TGTGCCAGCCAGTTACTGAGAGGGAACACCGGGGAGCTGTTTTTT. It specifies CASQLLRGNTGELFF.

Only one count was recorded for this clone. This same CDR3 is encoded by further DNA sequences in the sample. The chain recombines TRBV28 with TRBJ2-2; D unclear. Germline CDR1 is MDHEN and CDR2 is SYDVKM. The CDR3 has 14 residues. V was trimmed by 2 bases and J by 2 bases, leaving 6 bases between them. Written as DNA, the CDR3 is TGTGCCAGCAGTTTACCCACTAACACCGGGGAGCTGTTTTTT. Amino acids: CASSLPTNTGELFF.

V gene TRBV2 combines with J gene TRBJ1-6; D remains unclear. The CDR3 has 16 residues. Germline V gene sequence: CDR1 SNHLY, CDR2 FYNNEI. V gave up 6 bases and J gave up 6 bases, with 18 bases separating them. The CDR3 region is CASRPGRGSSNSPLHF. The DNA of the CDR3 is TGTGCCAGCAGGCCCGGGCGAGGGAGTAGTAATTCACCCCTCCACTTT.

This CDR3 reads CASSRGAYEQYF. CDR3 DNA sequence: TGTGCCAGTAGCAGGGGAGCCTACGAGCAGTACTTC. The chain uses TRBV19 and TRBJ2-7, with D maybe TRBD1 (6 bases). The V end lost 6 bases, the J end lost 2 bases, and 8 bases lay between the germline ends. This CDR3 is built from 12 residues. Per the germline V gene, CDR1 is LNHDA and CDR2 is SQIVND (reference sequence).

This chain joins TRBV19 and TRBJ1-5; no definite D call. CDR1 and CDR2 (germline): LNHDA, SQIVND (reference sequence). V was cut by 7 bases and J by 7 bases, with 11 bases left in between. The CDR3 contains 12 residues. CDR3 sequence reads: CASTQEHQPQHF. Written as DNA, the CDR3 is TGTGCCAGTACCCAGGAACACCAGCCCCAGCATTTT.

The rearrangement joins TRBV6-5 to TRBJ2-4; D uncertain. CDR3 length equals 14 residues. From germline, CDR1 is MNHEY and CDR2 SVGAGI. V lost 5 bases and J 2 bases, leaving 10 bases between the germline ends. The CDR3 DNA is TGTGCCAGCAGTCCGACACATCCCAAAAACATTCAGTACTTC. Its translation is CASSPTHPKNIQYF.

V and J are TRBV18 and TRBJ1-1; a weak D match, TRBD1 (5 bases). The ends were cut back, 0 bases at V and 5 bases at J, with 13 bases in the middle. Per the germline V gene, CDR1 is KGHSH and CDR2 is LQKENI. CDR3 length: 15 amino acids. CDR3 amino acids: CASSPPGGAGTEAFF. CDR3 DNA sequence: TGTGCCAGCTCACCACCGGGGGGAGCCGGGACTGAAGCTTTCTTT.

The V call is TRBV5-1, the J call TRBJ1-5, with D perhaps matching TRBD1 (5 bases). Germline assignment: CDR1 SGHRS and CDR2 YFSETQ. The ends were cut back, 4 bases at V and 4 bases at J, with 12 bases in the middle. The CDR3 covers 14 residues. CDR3 loop: CASSPGSGNQPQHF. Here the CDR3 DNA reads TGCGCCAGCAGCCCGGGCTCAGGGAATCAGCCCCAGCATTTT.

V is TRBV15 and J is TRBJ2-7; D call uncertain. V gave up 0 bases and J gave up 1 base, with 10 bases separating them. CDR3 length equals 15 residues. CDR1 and CDR2 (germline): LNHNV, YYDKDF (reference sequence). The CDR3 region has the DNA TGTGCCACCAGCAGAGATCTTAGAAAATCCTACGAGCAGTACTTC. Translated, it gives CATSRDLRKSYEQYF.

The count of this clone is one. This chain connects TRBV18 to TRBJ2-3; 7 bases match TRBD2. In germline, CDR1 is KGHSH, CDR2 LQKENI. V trimming: 0 bases; J trimming: 3 bases; junction bases outside the gene matches: 3. This CDR3 contains 15 residues. In DNA form, the CDR3 reads TGTGCCAGCTCACCACCGAGCGGGACTACAGATACGCAGTATTTT. Translation gives CASSPPSGTTDTQYF.

This clone has a handful of counts. Other nucleotide sequences from this sample produce the same CDR3. The V gene is TRBV19, the J gene TRBJ1-3; TRBD1 agrees at 8 bases. This CDR3 spans 14 amino acids. The trim removed 7 bases at V and 0 bases at J, leaving 2 bases unmatched. Germline assignment: CDR1 LNHDA and CDR2 SQIVND (reference sequence). The chain's CDR3 is CASTTGGSGNTIYF. The DNA of the CDR3 is TGTGCCAGTACTACAGGGGGCTCTGGAAACACCATATATTTT. Full variable domain (remainder filled in from reference TRBV19 and TRBJ1-3): DGGITQSPKYLFRKEGQNVTLSCEQNLNHDAMYWYRQDPGQGLRLIYYSQIVNDFQKGDIAEGYSVSREKKESFPLTVTSAQKNPTAFYLCASTTGGSGNTIYFGEGSWLTVV.

The chain couples TRBV7-2 to TRBJ1-2; D ambiguous. The ends were cut back, 2 bases at V and 8 bases at J, with 15 bases in the middle. Germline V gives CDR1 SGHTA, CDR2 FQGNSA. This CDR3 is 14 amino acids long. CDR3 sequence: CASSLNLEGYGYTF. CDR3 nucleotides: TGTGCCAGCAGCTTAAATTTGGAGGGTTACGGCTACACCTTC.

This clone was detected once. The chain joins TRBV4-1 to TRBJ2-5; weak D call: TRBD2 (5 bases). The CDR3 totals 13 residues. CDR1 MGHRA and CDR2 YSYEKL come from the germline V gene. Between the trimmed V and J ends, which lost 0 bases and 5 bases, there was a span of 7 bases. The chain's CDR3 is CASSQDPGETQYF. CDR3 in DNA: TGCGCCAGCAGCCAAGATCCGGGGGAGACCCAGTACTTC.

A word on this clone: A junction boundary mismatches the germline segment, possibly from a read error. The gene calls are TRBV7-7 and TRBJ1-2; possibly TRBD1 for D (6 bases). Germline-derived CDR1 and CDR2 are SSHAT and FNYEAQ (reference sequence). The CDR3 has 16 amino acids. CDR3 coding DNA: TGTGCTAGCAGCCCTCTCGGTGGGCAGGGGAACTATGGCTACACCTTC. This sequence encodes CASSPLGGQGNYGYTF.

The CDR3 DNA is TGTGCCAGCTCCCAATCAGGGCAGAACTCCTACGAGCAGTACGTC. This translates into CASSQSGQNSYEQYV. J is TRBJ2-7 and V is TRBV18, with D possibly TRBD1 on 5 matching bases. The germline gives CDR1 KGHSH, CDR2 LQKENI. Trimming left V 6 bases short and J 0 bases short, with 15 bases between. CDR3 size: 15 residues.

The V and J genes are TRBV2 and TRBJ1-5, with a weak D call TRBD1 (6 bases). CDR1 and CDR2 from the germline V gene are SNHLY and FYNNEI. The CDR3 extends over 15 amino acids. Trimming took 4 bases from V and 4 from J, leaving 14 bases between them. DNA of the CDR3: TGTGCCAGCAGTGGGGATGGCAGGGGTAATCAGCCCCAGCATTTT. It specifies CASSGDGRGNQPQHF. The variable domain in full, completed from reference TRBV2 and TRBJ1-5, reads EPEVTQTPSHQVTQMGQEVILRCVPISNHLYFYWYRQILGQKVEFLVSFYNNEISEKSEIFDDQFSVERPDGSNFTLKIRSTKLEDSAMYFCASSGDGRGNQPQHFGDGTRLSIL.

This clone was observed a handful of times. The V gene is TRBV7-9, the J gene TRBJ1-1; TRBD1 matches at 9 bases. Germline V CDR1 and CDR2: SEHNR, FQNEAQ (reference sequence). The length of the CDR3 is 15 residues. V was clipped by 5 bases and J by 4 bases; unmatched bases: 8. In nucleotides, the CDR3 is TGTGCCAGCAGCCGTCCCGGGACAGGGTCCACTGAAGCTTTCTTT. Its protein product is CASSRPGTGSTEAFF.

This clone has just a few counts. The V call is TRBV5-1, the J call TRBJ2-1; 8 nucleotides align to TRBD1. Germline V gene lookup returns CDR1 SGHRS and CDR2 YFSETQ. V lost 2 bases and J lost 6; bases outside the gene matches: 4. The CDR3 extends over 14 amino acids. The CDR3 sequence is CASSFGQGFNEQFF. CDR3 in DNA: TGCGCCAGCAGCTTCGGACAGGGCTTCAATGAGCAGTTCTTC.

The rearrangement uses TRBV7-9 and TRBJ2-5; tentative D call: TRBD1 (6 bases). This CDR3 region has 13 residues. Germline CDR1 reads SEHNR; CDR2 reads FQNEAQ (reference sequence). Trimming left V 8 bases short and J 2 bases short, with 12 bases between. DNA of the CDR3: TGTGCCAGCCGACGGACAGTTCAAGAGACCCAGTACTTC. This translates into CASRRTVQETQYF.

V usage is TRBV6-5 and J usage is TRBJ2-2; 7 bases align to TRBD2. Germline lookup yields CDR1 MNHEY and CDR2 SVGAGI. The CDR3 is made up of 15 amino acids. The V and J ends lost 6 bases and 0 bases, in that order; junction bases with no gene match: 4. The CDR3 sequence is CASRGTTANTGELFF. The DNA for the CDR3 is TGTGCCAGCAGAGGGACTACCGCGAACACCGGGGAGCTGTTTTTT.

This sequence joins TRBV6-5 and TRBJ1-2, with D unresolved. The V end was cut by 9 bases, the J end by 8 bases, with 16 bases between. From germline, CDR1 is MNHEY and CDR2 SVGAGI. The CDR3 has 12 residues. The CDR3 region is CASVGLASGYTF. In DNA, the CDR3 is TGTGCCAGTGTAGGTTTAGCGTCGGGCTACACCTTC.

As concerns this clone: Distinct nucleotide sequences in the sample also encode this CDR3. The chain carries TRBV6-5 and TRBJ2-2; D gene uncertain. The CDR3 extends over 12 amino acids. Germline V lookup: CDR1 MNHEY, CDR2 SVGAGI. Trimming pared 5 bases from V and 1 base from J, leaving 2 bases between. CDR3: CASSQNTGELFF. In nucleotides, the CDR3 is TGTGCCAGCAGTCAGAACACCGGGGAGCTGTTTTTT.